This entry is about one T cell receptor beta chain. Combining a sample-barcoded 5' primer with a J-beta primer mix, a second PCR ran for about 6 to 12 cycles. Each CDR3 protein is one row after TCRdb ran MiXCR on the 5' RACE reads. The sample lists under 2 million distinct CDR3 sequences; about 35% were seen once. These data come from a study of blood T cells in healthy people across ages. Per germline, CDR1 SGDLS and CDR2 YYNGEE. V was pared by 0 bases and J by 5 bases, with 15 bases between. This CDR3 spans 15 amino acids. The TCR was taken from a woman in her thirties in good health. The sequenced sample consisted of blood. The rearrangement joins TRBV9 to TRBJ2-7; D may correspond to TRBD1 or TRBD2 (5 bases each). The CDR3: CASSVGGAPGDEQYF. The CDR3 DNA sequence: TGTGCCAGCAGCGTAGGAGGGGCCCCAGGCGACGAGCAGTACTTC.